The 31 T cell receptor beta chains listed next were all sequenced from one sample in a study of blood T cell repertoires in COVID-19 (dated by TCRdb to the early 2020s). Receptors were amplified or captured by the immunoSEQ multiplex PCR assay. TCRdb obtained this table from immuneACCESS and retained in-frame rearrangements with V and J assigned. These tables miss some clones; where compared with another copy, unresolved V genes account for less than half of the shortfall, and the remainder is unexplained. Counted in this sample were approximately 320,000 clones; approximately 90% of them appeared once. The biggest ten clones account for about 8.9% of the sample. Sequenced: PBMCs or T cells enriched from blood (not recorded which). The receptors here all came from a woman aged 18-29 years who had recovered from COVID-19.

The CDR3 DNA is TGTGCCAGCCCTTTTTCGGACACTGAAGCTTTCTTT. Translating it yields CASPFSDTEAFF. The chain is built from TRBV6-5 and TRBJ1-1; no definite D call. Trimming removed 8 bases at V and 3 bases at J, with 10 bases between. The CDR3 length is 12 residues. Germline V lookup: CDR1 MNHEY, CDR2 SVGAGI.

The CDR3 protein is CASSTRLTPETQYF. In DNA, the CDR3 is TGTGCCAGCAGCACAAGACTAACCCCGGAGACCCAGTACTTC. The rearrangement joins TRBV9 to TRBJ2-5; D is possibly TRBD2 (5 bases). V shed 4 bases and J shed 5 bases, with 15 bases lying between them. Germline loops: CDR1 SGDLS, CDR2 YYNGEE. CDR3 length: 14 residues.

V usage is TRBV7-9 and J usage is TRBJ2-3, with 7 positions matching TRBD2. The CDR3 extends over 16 amino acids. After removal of 2 bases from V and 2 bases from J, the junction contained 7 bases not matched to a gene. Germline V gene lookup returns CDR1 SEHNR and CDR2 FQNEAQ (reference sequence). CDR3 residues: CASSLSISGLTDTQYF. The CDR3 nucleotides are TGTGCCAGCAGCTTAAGTATTAGCGGGCTCACAGATACGCAGTATTTT.

The CDR3 DNA is TGTGCCAGCAGTTTAGGTTTCCTATGGAATGAGCAGTTCTTC. Translated, it gives CASSLGFLWNEQFF. The rearrangement joins TRBV27 to TRBJ2-1; D unresolved. The CDR3 runs to 14 residues. V was trimmed by 2 bases and J by 7 bases, leaving 12 bases between them. CDR1 is MNHEY, CDR2 SMNVEV, per germline (reference sequence).

The chain uses TRBV7-7 and TRBJ2-1; 13 bases fit TRBD2. Unmatched junction bases numbered 5, after V lost 5 bases and J lost 4 bases. From germline, CDR1 is SSHAT and CDR2 FNYEAQ (reference sequence). This CDR3 region has 16 residues. DNA for the CDR3: TGTGCCAGCAGCCCAGGACTAGCGGGGGCGTACAATGAGCAGTTCTTC. The encoded protein is CASSPGLAGAYNEQFF.

This chain joins TRBV3-1 (or the pseudogene TRBV3-2) and TRBJ1-1; D not certain. The CDR3 has 13 residues. Trimming took off 0 bases at V and 11 bases at J, with 13 bases between the two ends. From germline, CDR1 is LGHDT and CDR2 YNNKEL (reference sequence). The CDR3 protein is CASSQDSWRLAFF. The DNA of the CDR3 is TGTGCCAGCAGCCAAGATTCGTGGAGGTTGGCTTTCTTT.

V and J are TRBV7-2 and TRBJ2-3; D uncertain. This CDR3 comprises 13 residues. With 1 base removed from V and 2 bases from J, the gap between germline ends came to 4 bases. Germline V gene sequence: CDR1 SGHTA, CDR2 FQGNSA. CDR3: CASSLVFTDTQYF. The DNA of the CDR3 is TGTGCCAGCAGCTTAGTCTTCACAGATACGCAGTATTTT.

The gene calls are TRBV18 and TRBJ1-2, with TRBD1 identical over 10 bases. Trimming removed 6 bases from V and 3 bases from J; junction bases left unmatched: 4. The CDR3 length is 14 residues. The germline gives CDR1 KGHSH, CDR2 LQKENI. CDR3 DNA: TGTGCCAGCTCTCCAGGACAGGGGGACTATGGCTACACCTTC. Encoded protein: CASSPGQGDYGYTF. Drawing the rest from reference TRBV18 and TRBJ1-2, the complete variable domain is NAGVMQNPRHLVRRRGQEARLRCSPMKGHSHVYWYRQLPEEGLKFMVYLQKENIIDESGMPKERFSAEFPKEGPSILRIQQVVRGDSAAYFCASSPGQGDYGYTFGSGTRLTVV.

The rearrangement joins TRBV5-1 to TRBJ2-5, with TRBD2 matching over 10 bases. Germline values: CDR1 SGHRS, CDR2 YFSETQ. The CDR3 length is 17 residues. With V trimmed by 0 bases and J by 2 bases, 7 bases remained unmatched. The CDR3, as DNA: TGCGCCAGCAGCTTGGGAGCGGGGGGGCCCTTACAAGAGACCCAGTACTTC. It is translated as CASSLGAGGPLQETQYF.

The chain has TRBV5-1 and TRBJ1-2; the match to TRBD1 covers 7 bases. The CDR3 loop spans 15 amino acids. Germline V gene data show CDR1 as SGHRS and CDR2 as YFSETQ. Germline trimming cut 3 bases from V and 3 bases from J; bases unmatched to any gene: 8. Here the CDR3 DNA reads TGCGCCAGCAGCTCACAGGGGAATCAGGACTATGGCTACACCTTC. Translated: CASSSQGNQDYGYTF.

The chain recombines TRBV27 with TRBJ2-1; the match to TRBD2 covers 11 bases. V was pared by 3 bases and J by 4 bases, with 5 bases of the junction left unmatched. The CDR3 spans 16 residues. CDR1 and CDR2 from the germline V gene are MNHEY and SMNVEV (reference sequence). CDR3 sequence reads: CASSFLAGGSYNEQFF. CDR3 bases: TGTGCCAGCAGTTTTCTAGCGGGGGGTTCTTACAATGAGCAGTTCTTC.

The CDR3 region is CASSYSGTSGNTIYF. CDR3 sequence (DNA): TGTGCCAGCAGTTACTCAGGGACAAGTGGAAACACCATATATTTT. The gene calls are TRBV6-5 and TRBJ1-3; D perhaps matches TRBD1 (6 bases). Trimming took off 0 bases at V and 3 bases at J, with 9 bases between the two ends. Germline CDR1 is MNHEY and CDR2 is SVGAGI. The CDR3 covers 15 residues.

The chain combines TRBV7-2 with TRBJ2-7, with 7 bases lining up with TRBD1. Trimming took 5 bases from V and 0 from J; bases not matched to a gene: 4. CDR1 is SGHTA, CDR2 FQGNSA, per germline. The CDR3 runs 14 residues. This chain's CDR3 is CASSARQGSYEQYF. The CDR3 bases are TGTGCCAGCAGCGCTAGACAGGGCTCCTACGAGCAGTACTTC.

The CDR3 loop is CASSLVAGGFSYEQYF. The CDR3, as DNA: TGTGCCAGCAGCTTAGTAGCAGGGGGTTTTTCCTACGAGCAGTACTTC. The genes are TRBV7-8 and TRBJ2-7, with TRBD1 matching over 7 bases. Germline lookup yields CDR1 SGHVS and CDR2 FQNEAQ. V dropped 1 base and J dropped 1; count of bases not matched to a gene: 7. This CDR3 spans 16 amino acids. The complete variable domain, with remaining parts taken from reference TRBV7-8 and TRBJ2-7, reads GAGVSQSPRYKVAKRGQDVALRCDPISGHVSLFWYQQALGQGPEFLTYFQNEAQLDKSGLPSDRFFAERPEGSVSTLKIQRTQQEDSAVYLCASSLVAGGFSYEQYFGPGTRLTVT.

The V gene is TRBV20-1, the J gene TRBJ1-2; D remains unclear. Trimming removed 3 bases at V and 7 bases at J, with 12 bases between. There are 12 residues in the CDR3. Germline values: CDR1 DFQATT, CDR2 SNEGSKA (reference sequence). This CDR3 reads CSASEVIGGYTF. The CDR3 coding sequence is TGCAGTGCTAGTGAGGTAATCGGTGGCTACACCTTC.

The DNA of the CDR3 is TGTGCCAGCAGTGCCGAGGGGGCATCCTACAATGAGCAGTTCTTC. Its protein product is CASSAEGASYNEQFF. V usage is TRBV6-4 and J usage is TRBJ2-1, with 7 nucleotides matching TRBD1. The CDR3 extends over 15 amino acids. The V and J ends lost 4 bases and 1 base, in that order; junction bases with no gene match: 4. The germline gives CDR1 MRHNA, CDR2 SNTAGT.

As for this clone: This sample includes further DNA sequences coding for the same CDR3. The chain recombines TRBV19 with TRBJ1-1, with D unclear. Germline values: CDR1 LNHDA, CDR2 SQIVND (reference sequence). Between the trimmed V and J ends, which lost 3 bases and 5 bases, there was a span of 7 bases. This CDR3 is 12 amino acids long. The DNA for the CDR3 is TGTGCCAGTAGTATTGGTCGGACTGAAGCTTTCTTT. This encodes CASSIGRTEAFF.

This clone came up a few times. The rearrangement joins TRBV7-3 to TRBJ1-6, with a weak D call TRBD1 (5 bases). Trimming removed 5 bases from V and 1 base from J, with 12 bases in between. This CDR3 comprises 16 residues. Germline V gene sequence: CDR1 SGHTA, CDR2 FQGTGA. The CDR3 region has the DNA TGTGCCAGCAGCATGCAGGGAAGGTCCTATAATTCACCCCTCCACTTT. The encoded protein is CASSMQGRSYNSPLHF.

In DNA, the CDR3 is TGTGCCAGCAGCCAAGGATTAGCGGACACCTACGAGCAGTACTTC. Translating it yields CASSQGLADTYEQYF. The rearrangement links TRBV4-2 to TRBJ2-7; D is perhaps TRBD2 (6 bases). The CDR3 length is 15 residues. Trimming cost V 1 base and J 2 bases, with 12 bases left between them. CDR1 and CDR2 (germline): LGHNA, YNFKEQ.

This rearrangement joins TRBV12-5 to TRBJ2-3; 7 nucleotides match TRBD1. The CDR3 spans 17 residues. Trimming cost V 2 bases and J 0 bases; bases outside gene matches: 8. From germline, CDR1 is LGHNT and CDR2 FRNRAP. CDR3 sequence reads: CASGLTTGTASTDTQYF. The CDR3 DNA sequence: TGTGCTAGTGGTTTGACAACCGGGACAGCTAGCACAGATACGCAGTATTTT.

V is TRBV7-9 and J is TRBJ1-6; possible D gene TRBD1, 5 bases. CDR1 is SEHNR and CDR2 is FQNEAQ in the germline V gene (reference sequence). Trimming removed 5 bases at V and 9 bases at J, with 20 bases between. The CDR3 contains 16 residues. The CDR3 protein is CASSPGAAGSFSPLHF. The CDR3 DNA reads as TGTGCCAGCAGCCCCGGGGCAGCGGGCTCCTTTTCACCCCTCCACTTT.

This sequence joins TRBV7-9 and TRBJ2-7; 9 positions agree with TRBD2. CDR1 is SEHNR and CDR2 is FQNEAQ in the germline V gene (reference sequence). This CDR3 contains 17 residues. Losses at the gene ends were 5 bases for V and 7 bases for J; bases not matched to a gene: 18. The CDR3 coding sequence is TGTGCCAGCAGCCCAAACGCTGGCGGGAGGGGTTGGGAGGAGCAGTACTTC. Translated, it gives CASSPNAGGRGWEEQYF.

This sequence joins TRBV9 and TRBJ2-1, with 8 nucleotides matching TRBD2. The germline V gene encodes CDR1 SGDLS and CDR2 YYNGEE. Trimming took 2 bases from V and 2 from J; bases not matched to a gene: 3. The CDR3 totals 15 residues. DNA for the CDR3: TGTGCCAGCAGCGTTCGGGGGGGCACCTACAATGAGCAGTTCTTC. Protein: CASSVRGGTYNEQFF.

This clone was found once. The chain employs TRBV2 and TRBJ2-1, with 11 bases fitting TRBD1. Germline V CDR1 and CDR2: SNHLY, FYNNEI. Trimming cost V 8 bases and J 0 bases; bases outside gene matches: 9. The CDR3 sequence is 17 residues long. CDR3 nucleotides: TGTGCCAGCGGAGGACAGGGGGCTCCTCCCTCCTACAATGAGCAGTTCTTC. Translating it yields CASGGQGAPPSYNEQFF.

The CDR3, as DNA: TGTGCCAGCAGTTTACTAAGCGGGACGGCACCTTACAATGAGCAGTTCTTC. Translating it yields CASSLLSGTAPYNEQFF. The V and J genes are TRBV11-3 and TRBJ2-1; 7 bases line up with TRBD2. This CDR3 contains 17 residues. The V gene's germline CDR1 is SGHNT and CDR2 YENEEA. V was clipped by 6 bases and J by 4 bases; unmatched bases: 15.

V usage is TRBV6-5 and J usage is TRBJ1-3; D not resolved. Germline CDR1 MNHEY, CDR2 SVGAGI. The CDR3 sequence is 13 residues long. The V end was cut by 6 bases, the J end by 3 bases, with 9 bases between. The CDR3 reads CASRTGLGNTIYF. As DNA, the CDR3 is TGTGCCAGCAGAACCGGACTTGGAAACACCATATATTTT.

The chain is built from TRBV7-6 and TRBJ2-7; TRBD2 aligns across 8 bases. After removal of 2 bases from V and 4 bases from J, the junction contained 10 bases not matched to a gene. The germline V gene encodes CDR1 SGHVS and CDR2 FNYEAQ. There are 16 residues in the CDR3. In DNA form, the CDR3 reads TGTGCCAGCAGCTTAAGACGGGGAGCGGGGGAGTACGAGCAGTACTTC. Its translation is CASSLRRGAGEYEQYF.

The rearrangement uses TRBV2 and TRBJ1-2, with D possibly being TRBD1 (5 bases). The CDR3 spans 13 residues. Trimming left V 8 bases short and J 3 bases short, with 13 bases between. Per the germline V gene, CDR1 is SNHLY and CDR2 is FYNNEI. The CDR3 region is CASHRQTDYGYTF. The CDR3 DNA reads as TGTGCCAGCCACCGACAGACTGACTATGGCTACACCTTC. Combining the CDR3 with reference TRBV2 and TRBJ1-2 gives the whole variable domain EPEVTQTPSHQVTQMGQEVILRCVPISNHLYFYWYRQILGQKVEFLVSFYNNEISEKSEIFDDQFSVERPDGSNFTLKIRSTKLEDSAMYFCASHRQTDYGYTFGSGTRLTVV.

This rearrangement joins TRBV9 to TRBJ2-1; TRBD1 matches 9 bases. J gave up 6 bases and V 4 bases, and 11 bases lay outside the gene matches. Germline values: CDR1 SGDLS, CDR2 YYNGEE. The CDR3 sequence is 16 residues long. The CDR3, as DNA: TGTGCCAGCAGCCAGTGGGGACAGGGCTGGGGCAATGAGCAGTTCTTC. Protein sequence: CASSQWGQGWGNEQFF.

V usage is TRBV9 and J usage is TRBJ2-5, with 7 bases matching TRBD1. The V gene end was trimmed by 4 bases and the J gene end by 4 bases; junction bases not matched to a gene: 10. The germline gives CDR1 SGDLS, CDR2 YYNGEE. The CDR3 has 15 amino acids. The CDR3, as DNA: TGTGCCAGCAGCCCCCGGACAGGTGGTGTAGAGACCCAGTACTTC. Translating it yields CASSPRTGGVETQYF.

The chain carries TRBV5-4 and TRBJ2-1, with a possible D match to TRBD1 (5 bases). In germline, CDR1 is SGHNT, CDR2 YYREEE (reference sequence). V lost 3 bases, J lost 1 base, and 8 bases lay in between. This CDR3 region has 14 residues. CDR3 in amino acids: CASSSPGSYNEQFF. The CDR3 nucleotides are TGTGCCAGCAGCTCCCCAGGGTCCTACAATGAGCAGTTCTTC. Full variable domain (outside the CDR3, taken from reference TRBV5-4 and TRBJ2-1): ETGVTQSPTHLIKTRGQQVTLRCSSQSGHNTVSWYQQALGQGPQFIFQYYREEENGRGNFPPRFSGLQFPNYSSELNVNALELDDSALYLCASSSPGSYNEQFFGPGTRLTVL.